This T cell receptor (beta chain) was recovered during a study of graft-versus-host responses after intestinal transplantation. Study overall: Each of the recipients got a multivisceral, liver-intestinal, or isolated intestinal transplant. All recipients were given anti-thymocyte globulin induction, and tacrolimus and steroids were then administered for around three years. General study findings and limits: GvH clones surfaced in recipient marrow, some emerging earlier in ileum or blood. There was an association between peak levels of circulating GvH clones and early post-transplant HvG declines.

TCRdb's copy holds only in-frame clones and misses some; the assay was immunoSEQ multiplex PCR. The sample has fewer than 90,000 clones; around 93% are singletons. Germline assignment: CDR1 MNHNS and CDR2 SASEGT. The CDR3 sequence is 11 residues long. As regards this clone: Antigen unknown. Its ends do not fully match the called genes, so a read error is possible.

This TCR was recovered from a human donor who was the organ donor for an intestinal transplant. This chain connects TRBV6-1 to TRBJ1-2; D unresolved. This specimen consisted of unstimulated CD4+ T cells sorted from spleen or lymph node cells, obtained before transplant. The CDR3 sequence is CASTDIRAAFF. The CDR3 region has the DNA TGTGCCAGCACCGATATACGGGCAGCGTTCTTC.